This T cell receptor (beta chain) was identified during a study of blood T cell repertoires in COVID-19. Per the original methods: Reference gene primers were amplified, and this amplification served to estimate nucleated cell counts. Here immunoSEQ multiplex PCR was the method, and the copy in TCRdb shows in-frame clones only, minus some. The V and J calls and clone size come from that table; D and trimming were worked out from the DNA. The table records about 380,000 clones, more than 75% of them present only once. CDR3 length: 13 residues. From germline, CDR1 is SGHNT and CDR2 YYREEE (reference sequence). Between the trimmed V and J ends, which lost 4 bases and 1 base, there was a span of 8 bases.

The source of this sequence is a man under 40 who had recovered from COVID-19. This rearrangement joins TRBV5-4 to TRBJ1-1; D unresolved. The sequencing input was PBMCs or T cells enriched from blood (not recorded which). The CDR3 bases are TGTGCCAGCAGCCCCCGTTCGAACACTGAAGCTTTCTTT. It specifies CASSPRSNTEAFF. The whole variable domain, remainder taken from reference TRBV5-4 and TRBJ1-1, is ETGVTQSPTHLIKTRGQQVTLRCSSQSGHNTVSWYQQALGQGPQFIFQYYREEENGRGNFPPRFSGLQFPNYSSELNVNALELDDSALYLCASSPRSNTEAFFGQGTRLTVV.